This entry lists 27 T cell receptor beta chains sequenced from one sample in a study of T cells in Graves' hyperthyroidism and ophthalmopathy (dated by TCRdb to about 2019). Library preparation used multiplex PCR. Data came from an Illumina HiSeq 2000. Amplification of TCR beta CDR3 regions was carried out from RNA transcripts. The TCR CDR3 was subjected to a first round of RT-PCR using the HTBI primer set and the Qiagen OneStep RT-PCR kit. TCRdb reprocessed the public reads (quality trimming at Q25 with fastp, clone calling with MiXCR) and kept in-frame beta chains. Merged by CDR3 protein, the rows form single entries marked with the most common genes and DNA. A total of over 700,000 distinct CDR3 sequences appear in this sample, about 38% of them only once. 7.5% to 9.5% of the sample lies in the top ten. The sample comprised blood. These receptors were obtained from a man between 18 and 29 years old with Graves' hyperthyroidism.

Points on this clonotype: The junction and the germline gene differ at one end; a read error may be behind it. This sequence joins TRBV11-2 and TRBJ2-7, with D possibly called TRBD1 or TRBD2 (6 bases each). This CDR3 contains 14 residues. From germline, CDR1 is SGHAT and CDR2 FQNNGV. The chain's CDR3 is CASSLWGASYGQYF. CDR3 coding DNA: TGTGCCAGCAGCTTATGGGGGGCCTCCTACGGGCAGTACTTC. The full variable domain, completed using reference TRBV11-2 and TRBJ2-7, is EAGVAQSPRYKIIEKRQSVAFWCNPISGHATLYWYQQILGQGPKLLIQFQNNGVVDDSQLPKDRFSAERLKGVDSTLKIQPAKLEDSAVYLCASSLWGASYGQYFGPGTRLTVT.

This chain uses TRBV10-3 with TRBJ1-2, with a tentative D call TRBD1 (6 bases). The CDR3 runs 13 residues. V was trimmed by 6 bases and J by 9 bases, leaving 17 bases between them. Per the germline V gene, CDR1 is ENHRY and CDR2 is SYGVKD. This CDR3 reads CAISPGTNGRYTF. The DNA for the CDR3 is TGTGCCATCAGCCCCGGGACAAATGGTCGCTACACCTTC.

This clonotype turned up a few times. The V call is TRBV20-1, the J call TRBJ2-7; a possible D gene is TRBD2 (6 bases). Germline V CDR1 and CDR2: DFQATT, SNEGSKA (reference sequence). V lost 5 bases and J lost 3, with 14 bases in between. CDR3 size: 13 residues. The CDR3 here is CSAGGTGVYEQYF. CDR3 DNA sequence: TGCAGTGCTGGTGGAACGGGAGTCTACGAGCAGTACTTC.

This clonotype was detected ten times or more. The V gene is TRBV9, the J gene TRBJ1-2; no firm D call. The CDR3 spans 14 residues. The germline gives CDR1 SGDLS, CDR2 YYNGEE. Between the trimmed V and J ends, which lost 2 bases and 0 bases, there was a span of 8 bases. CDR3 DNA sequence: TGTGCCAGCAGCGTCAGCTCCCCTAACTATGGCTACACCTTC. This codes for CASSVSSPNYGYTF.

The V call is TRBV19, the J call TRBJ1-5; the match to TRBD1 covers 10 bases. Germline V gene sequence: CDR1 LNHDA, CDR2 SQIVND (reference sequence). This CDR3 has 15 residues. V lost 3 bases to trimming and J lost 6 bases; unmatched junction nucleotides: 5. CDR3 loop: CASSMSGQGGQPQHF. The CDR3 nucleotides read TGTGCCAGTAGTATGTCTGGACAGGGGGGTCAGCCCCAGCATTTT.

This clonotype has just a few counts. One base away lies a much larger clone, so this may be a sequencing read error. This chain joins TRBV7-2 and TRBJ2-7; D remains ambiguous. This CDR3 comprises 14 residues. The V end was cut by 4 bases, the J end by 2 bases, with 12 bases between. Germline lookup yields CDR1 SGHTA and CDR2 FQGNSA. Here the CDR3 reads CASSSDTVTYEQYF. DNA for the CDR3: TGTGCCAGCAGCTCAGACACCGTCACCTACGAGCAGTACTTC.

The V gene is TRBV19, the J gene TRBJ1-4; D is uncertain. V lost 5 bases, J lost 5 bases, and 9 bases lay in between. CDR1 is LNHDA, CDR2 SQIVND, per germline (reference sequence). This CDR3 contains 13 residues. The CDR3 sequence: CASSSRVNEKLFF. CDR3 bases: TGTGCCAGTAGTTCCAGAGTAAATGAAAAACTGTTTTTT.

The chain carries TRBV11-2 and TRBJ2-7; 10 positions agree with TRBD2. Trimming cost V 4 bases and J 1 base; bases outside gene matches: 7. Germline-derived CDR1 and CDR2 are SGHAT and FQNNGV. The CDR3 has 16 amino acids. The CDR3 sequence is CASSSEGLANSYEQYF. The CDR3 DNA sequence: TGTGCCAGCAGCTCCGAGGGACTAGCGAATTCCTACGAGCAGTACTTC.

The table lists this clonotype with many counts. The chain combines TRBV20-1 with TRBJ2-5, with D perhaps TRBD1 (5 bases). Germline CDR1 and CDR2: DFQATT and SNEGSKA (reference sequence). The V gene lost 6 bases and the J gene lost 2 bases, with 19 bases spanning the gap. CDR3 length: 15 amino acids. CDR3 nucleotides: TGCAGTGCCGGATTTGGCAGGGTGTTACAAGAGACCCAGTACTTC. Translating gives CSAGFGRVLQETQYF.

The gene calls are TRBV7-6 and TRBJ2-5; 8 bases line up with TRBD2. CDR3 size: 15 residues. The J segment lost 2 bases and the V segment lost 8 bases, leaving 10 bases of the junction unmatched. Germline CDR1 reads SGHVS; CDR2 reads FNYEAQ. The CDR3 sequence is CASGKTGGRQETQYF. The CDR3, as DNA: TGTGCCAGCGGGAAAACGGGGGGGCGACAAGAGACCCAGTACTTC. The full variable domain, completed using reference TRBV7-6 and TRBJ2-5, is GAGVSQSPRYKVTKRGQDVALRCDPISGHVSLYWYRQALGQGPEFLTYFNYEAQQDKSGLPNDRFSAERPEGSISTLTIQRTEQRDSAMYRCASGKTGGRQETQYFGPGTRLLVL.

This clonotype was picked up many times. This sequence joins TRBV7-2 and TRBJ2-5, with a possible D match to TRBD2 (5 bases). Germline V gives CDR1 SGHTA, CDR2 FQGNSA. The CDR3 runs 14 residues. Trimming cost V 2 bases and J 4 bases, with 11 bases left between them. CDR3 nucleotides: TGTGCCAGCAGCTTAAACCGGGGAAGAGAGACCCAGTACTTC. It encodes CASSLNRGRETQYF.

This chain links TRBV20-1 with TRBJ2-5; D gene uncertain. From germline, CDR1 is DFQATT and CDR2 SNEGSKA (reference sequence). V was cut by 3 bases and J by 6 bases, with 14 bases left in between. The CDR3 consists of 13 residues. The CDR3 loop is CSASEPPEKTQYF. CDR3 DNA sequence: TGCAGTGCTAGCGAGCCCCCCGAGAAGACCCAGTACTTC.

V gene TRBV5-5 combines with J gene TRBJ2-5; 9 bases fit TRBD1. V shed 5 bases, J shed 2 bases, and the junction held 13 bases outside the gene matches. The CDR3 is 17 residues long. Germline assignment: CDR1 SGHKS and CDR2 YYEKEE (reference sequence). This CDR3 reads CASSFELTGTGQETQYF. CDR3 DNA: TGTGCCAGCAGTTTCGAACTAACCGGGACAGGGCAAGAGACCCAGTACTTC.

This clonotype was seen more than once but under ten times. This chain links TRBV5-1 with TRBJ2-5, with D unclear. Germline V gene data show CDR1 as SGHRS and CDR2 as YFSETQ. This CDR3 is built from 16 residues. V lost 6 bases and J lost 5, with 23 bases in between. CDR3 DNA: TGCGCCAGCACCTCGTTAAACACTAACCCAAGGGAGACCCAGTACTTC. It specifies CASTSLNTNPRETQYF. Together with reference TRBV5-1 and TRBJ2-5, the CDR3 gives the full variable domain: KAGVTQTPRYLIKTRGQQVTLSCSPISGHRSVSWYQQTPGQGLQFLFEYFSETQRNKGNFPGRFSGRQFSNSRSEMNVSTLELGDSALYLCASTSLNTNPRETQYFGPGTRLLVL.

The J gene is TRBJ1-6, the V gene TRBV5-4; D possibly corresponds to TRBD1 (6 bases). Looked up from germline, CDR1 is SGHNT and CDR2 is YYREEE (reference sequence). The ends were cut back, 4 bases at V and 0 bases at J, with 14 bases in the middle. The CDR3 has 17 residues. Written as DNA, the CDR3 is TGTGCCAGCAGCACCTCGGACAGCAGCTCCTATAATTCACCCCTCCACTTT. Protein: CASSTSDSSSYNSPLHF.

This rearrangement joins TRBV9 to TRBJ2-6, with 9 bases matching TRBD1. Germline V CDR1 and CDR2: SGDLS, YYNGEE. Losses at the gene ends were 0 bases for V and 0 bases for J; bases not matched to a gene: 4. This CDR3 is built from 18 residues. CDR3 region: CASSVGDRDYSGANVLTF. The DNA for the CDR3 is TGTGCCAGCAGCGTAGGGGACAGGGATTACTCTGGGGCCAACGTCCTGACTTTC.

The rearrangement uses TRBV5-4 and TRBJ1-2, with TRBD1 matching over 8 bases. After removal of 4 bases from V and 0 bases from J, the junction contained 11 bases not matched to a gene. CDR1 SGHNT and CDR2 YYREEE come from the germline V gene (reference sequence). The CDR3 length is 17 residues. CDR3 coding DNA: TGTGCCAGCAGCACCCATGGACAGGGAGTGGCTAACTATGGCTACACCTTC. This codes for CASSTHGQGVANYGYTF.

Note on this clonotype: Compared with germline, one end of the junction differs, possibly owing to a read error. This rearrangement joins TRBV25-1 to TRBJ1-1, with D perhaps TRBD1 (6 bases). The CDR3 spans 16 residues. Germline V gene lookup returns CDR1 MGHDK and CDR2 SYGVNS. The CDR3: CASSPDRRRVKTEAFF. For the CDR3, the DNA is TGTGCCAGCTCACCTGACAGGAGAAGAGTGAAGACTGAAGCTTTCTTT.

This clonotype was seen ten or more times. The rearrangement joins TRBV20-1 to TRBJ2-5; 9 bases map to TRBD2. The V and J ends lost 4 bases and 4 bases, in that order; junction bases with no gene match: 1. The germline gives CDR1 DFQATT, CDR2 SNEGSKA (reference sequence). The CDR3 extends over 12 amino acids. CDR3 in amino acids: CSATSGAETQYF. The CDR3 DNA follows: TGCAGTGCTACTAGCGGGGCAGAGACCCAGTACTTC.

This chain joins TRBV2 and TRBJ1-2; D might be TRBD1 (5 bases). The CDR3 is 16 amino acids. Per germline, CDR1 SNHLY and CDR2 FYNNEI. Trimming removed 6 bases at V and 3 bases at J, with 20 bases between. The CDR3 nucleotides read TGTGCCAGCAGGGACCCTCAGGGAAGGGCAGACTATGGCTACACCTTC. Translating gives CASRDPQGRADYGYTF.

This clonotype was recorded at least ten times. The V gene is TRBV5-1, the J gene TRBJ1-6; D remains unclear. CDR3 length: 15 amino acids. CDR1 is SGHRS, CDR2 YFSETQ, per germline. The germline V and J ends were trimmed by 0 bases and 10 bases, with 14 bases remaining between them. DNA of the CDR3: TGCGCCAGCAGCTTGGGGGAAGGGAGCGACTCACCCCTCCACTTT. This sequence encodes CASSLGEGSDSPLHF.

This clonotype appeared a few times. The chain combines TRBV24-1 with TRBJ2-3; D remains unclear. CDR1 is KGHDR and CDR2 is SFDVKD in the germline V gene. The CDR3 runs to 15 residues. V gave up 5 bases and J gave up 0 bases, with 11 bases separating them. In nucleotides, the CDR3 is TGTGCCACCAGTGTTCACAAATTTAGCACAGATACGCAGTATTTT. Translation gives CATSVHKFSTDTQYF.

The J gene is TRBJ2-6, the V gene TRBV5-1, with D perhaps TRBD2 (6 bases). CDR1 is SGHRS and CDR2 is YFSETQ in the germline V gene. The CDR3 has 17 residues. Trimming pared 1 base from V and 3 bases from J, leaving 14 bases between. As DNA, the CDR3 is TGCGCCAGCAGCTTGTGTGCCACGGGGGTTGGGGCCAACGTCCTGACTTTC. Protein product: CASSLCATGVGANVLTF.

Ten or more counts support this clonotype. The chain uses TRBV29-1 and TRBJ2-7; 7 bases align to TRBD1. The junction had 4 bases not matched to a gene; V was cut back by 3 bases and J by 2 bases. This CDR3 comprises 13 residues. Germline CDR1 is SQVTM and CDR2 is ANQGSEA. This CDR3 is CSVEMGQTYEQYF. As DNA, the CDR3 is TGCAGCGTTGAGATGGGACAGACCTACGAGCAGTACTTC.

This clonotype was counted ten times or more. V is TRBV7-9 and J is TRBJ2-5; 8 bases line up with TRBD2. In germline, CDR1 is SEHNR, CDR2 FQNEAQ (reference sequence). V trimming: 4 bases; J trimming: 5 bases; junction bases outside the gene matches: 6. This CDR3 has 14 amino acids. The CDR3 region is CASSWGLGDETQYF. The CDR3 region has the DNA TGTGCCAGCAGCTGGGGACTAGGAGATGAGACCCAGTACTTC.

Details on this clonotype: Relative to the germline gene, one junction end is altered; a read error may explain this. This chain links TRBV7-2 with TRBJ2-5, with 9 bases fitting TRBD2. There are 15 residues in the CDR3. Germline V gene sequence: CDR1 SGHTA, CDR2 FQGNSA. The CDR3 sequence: CANSLTPSGKETQYF. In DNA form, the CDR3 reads TGTGCCAACAGCTTAACCCCTAGCGGGAAAGAGACCCAGTACTTC.

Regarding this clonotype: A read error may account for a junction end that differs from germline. The CDR3 region has the DNA TGTGCCGGCAGTGAAGGGACTTATACAAAAGAGGCCCAGTACTTC. It codes for CAGSEGTYTKEAQYF. V gene TRBV2 combines with J gene TRBJ2-5; weak D call: TRBD2 (6 bases). This CDR3 spans 15 amino acids. Germline V gene lookup returns CDR1 SNHLY and CDR2 FYNNEI.